One sample yielded the 14 T cell receptor beta chains listed below, sequenced in a study of T cells in Graves' hyperthyroidism and ophthalmopathy. Amplification of TCR beta CDR3 regions used RNA as the template. RT-PCR in the first round (using the HTBI primer set) targeted the TCR CDR3. MiXCR, run by TCRdb on the multiplex PCR reads, gives a single entry per CDR3 protein. The table lists under 400,000 distinct CDR3 sequences, around 14% of them singletons. Sequenced: blood. Receptor source: a woman aged 18 to 35 with Graves' hyperthyroidism.

This clonotype was observed many times. The rearrangement uses TRBV7-9 and TRBJ2-1, with TRBD1 matching 9 bases. CDR1 SEHNR and CDR2 FQNEAQ come from the germline V gene (reference sequence). V was pared by 0 bases and J by 4 bases, with 7 bases of the junction left unmatched. The CDR3 contains 17 residues. CDR3 residues: CASSLAPGQGDYNEQFF. DNA for the CDR3: TGTGCCAGCAGCTTAGCCCCGGGACAGGGAGATTACAATGAGCAGTTCTTC.

Many counts were recorded for this clonotype. V is TRBV3-1 and J is TRBJ1-5; no definite D call. The germline gives CDR1 LGHDT, CDR2 YNNKEL (reference sequence). The CDR3 sequence is 14 residues long. The V end was cut by 4 bases, the J end by 3 bases, with 10 bases between. The CDR3 DNA reads TGTGCCAGCAGCCCTCCGGGAAACAATCAGCCCCAGCATTTT. Translating it yields CASSPPGNNQPQHF.

Only a few counts were recorded for this clonotype. The chain recombines TRBV6-1 with TRBJ2-7, with D uncertain. The CDR3 sequence is 14 residues long. Trimming shortened V by 6 bases and J by 5 bases, and 17 bases separated the two germline ends. Germline V lookup: CDR1 MNHNS, CDR2 SASEGT. The CDR3 is CASSPTLSTNEQYF. CDR3 bases: TGTGCCAGCAGCCCGACGTTAAGCACTAACGAGCAGTACTTC.

This clonotype was recorded at least ten times. This rearrangement joins TRBV30 to TRBJ1-2; maybe TRBD1 (5 bases). CDR1 and CDR2 (germline): GTSNPN, SVGIG (reference sequence). V was trimmed by 2 bases and J by 6 bases, leaving 13 bases between them. The CDR3 has 13 residues. The CDR3 bases are TGTGCCTGGAGTTACCAGGGTGGGAATGGCTACACCTTC. This translates into CAWSYQGGNGYTF.

V is TRBV4-1 and J is TRBJ2-3, with D perhaps matching TRBD2 (6 bases). The V end lost 0 bases, the J end lost 4 bases, and 14 bases lay between the germline ends. The CDR3 runs 16 residues. Germline lookup yields CDR1 MGHRA and CDR2 YSYEKL. In DNA, the CDR3 is TGCGCCAGCAGCCAAGAAGGGTCGGGGGTGGCAGATACGCAGTATTTT. It yields the protein CASSQEGSGVADTQYF.

The chain is built from TRBV5-1 and TRBJ2-2, with 7 bases fitting TRBD1. The CDR3 is 15 residues long. The germline gives CDR1 SGHRS, CDR2 YFSETQ. The V gene end was trimmed by 6 bases and the J gene end by 1 base; junction bases not matched to a gene: 6. This chain's CDR3 is CASNPGTENTGELFF. The CDR3 bases are TGCGCCAGCAATCCCGGGACAGAGAACACCGGGGAGCTGTTTTTT.

This clonotype was counted many times. The chain recombines TRBV27 with TRBJ1-1; 7 bases align to TRBD1. The trim removed 6 bases at V and 4 bases at J, leaving 5 bases unmatched. The CDR3 length is 13 residues. From germline, CDR1 is MNHEY and CDR2 SMNVEV (reference sequence). The CDR3 sequence is CASSDREGTEAFF. CDR3 sequence (DNA): TGTGCCAGCAGCGACAGGGAGGGCACTGAAGCTTTCTTT.

This clonotype has a count of ten or more. The rearrangement links TRBV12-3 or TRBV12-4 to TRBJ2-1; weak D call: TRBD2 (7 bases). V dropped 6 bases and J dropped 6 bases, with 18 bases sitting between them. The CDR3 length is 15 residues. CDR3 amino acids: CASSAGGPPGNEQFF. The CDR3 DNA reads TGTGCCAGCAGCGCCGGGGGGCCCCCGGGCAATGAGCAGTTCTTC.

This sequence joins TRBV6-5 and TRBJ1-5; D remains ambiguous. The CDR3 loop spans 13 amino acids. V was trimmed by 4 bases and J by 7 bases, leaving 11 bases between them. CDR1 and CDR2 (germline): MNHEY, SVGAGI. Written as DNA, the CDR3 is TGTGCCAGCAGTTCTCCCATAGTCCAGCCCCAGCATTTT. This codes for CASSSPIVQPQHF.

This clonotype appeared many times. The chain uses TRBV27 and TRBJ1-5, with D perhaps matching TRBD1 (6 bases). Germline CDR1 is MNHEY and CDR2 is SMNVEV (reference sequence). CDR3 length: 13 residues. Between the trimmed V and J ends, which lost 2 bases and 7 bases, there was a span of 9 bases. The CDR3 sequence: CASSLTRGQPQHF. The CDR3 DNA reads TGTGCCAGCAGTTTAACCAGGGGCCAGCCCCAGCATTTT.

This clonotype has ten or more counts. The J gene is TRBJ1-4, the V gene TRBV6-1; TRBD1 is a possible D gene (6 bases). Germline CDR1 MNHNS, CDR2 SASEGT. Trimming pared 7 bases from V and 5 bases from J, leaving 14 bases between. The CDR3 totals 14 residues. CDR3 nucleotide sequence: TGTGCCAGCATCTACGGACAGCGGAATGAAAAACTGTTTTTT. Translated, it gives CASIYGQRNEKLFF.

This clonotype was picked up a small number of times. The rearrangement links TRBV27 to TRBJ1-2, with no clear D. Germline V CDR1 and CDR2: MNHEY, SMNVEV (reference sequence). The CDR3 runs 15 residues. Trimming removed 8 bases at V and 4 bases at J, with 20 bases between. CDR3 loop: CASSPSSVWIYGYTF. In nucleotides, the CDR3 is TGTGCCAGCTCTCCATCTTCCGTGTGGATCTATGGCTACACCTTC.

The chain has TRBV19 and TRBJ1-3; possible D gene TRBD1, 5 bases. Trimming removed 9 bases from V and 0 bases from J, with 12 bases in between. CDR1 and CDR2 from the germline V gene are LNHDA and SQIVND (reference sequence). The CDR3 is 14 amino acids. The CDR3 reads CASNNGASGNTIYF. In DNA, the CDR3 is TGTGCCAGCAACAACGGGGCCTCTGGAAACACCATATATTTT.

This clonotype was detected ten times or more. The V gene is TRBV19, the J gene TRBJ2-7; 9 positions agree with TRBD2. Trimming took 3 bases from V and 2 from J; bases not matched to a gene: 8. The V gene's germline CDR1 is LNHDA and CDR2 SQIVND (reference sequence). CDR3 length: 16 residues. CDR3 DNA: TGTGCCAGTAGTATCTTAGCGGGAGAAGTCACCTACGAGCAGTACTTC. Residues: CASSILAGEVTYEQYF.